These 29 T cell receptor beta chains share one sample of origin, sequenced in a study of tissue T cells after allogeneic stem cell transplantation. Time point defined: mouse harvest day 14 after allogeneic transplant. Each mouse received 10^7 T-cell-depleted marrow cells plus 10^6 splenic CD5+ T cells by tail vein. The assay was immunoSEQ multiplex PCR, and TCRdb's table has in-frame clones only and misses some. The sample holds 4,500 to 5,500 clones, roughly a third seen once. Sequenced input: skin. These receptors originate from a female BALB/c mouse given C57BL/6 T cells with graft-versus-host disease after an allogeneic hematopoietic cell transplant.

Concerning this clone itself: Each gene name is a mouse one. The read terminates 1 residue ahead of where the CDR3 ends, so the germline J gene completes it. The chain is built from TRBV26 and TRBJ2-4; 10 bases fit TRBD1. This CDR3 is 15 amino acids long. Losses at the gene ends were 6 bases for V and 0 bases for J; bases not matched to a gene: 3. Germline CDR1 is KGHPV and CDR2 is FQNQEV (reference sequence). The sequenced CDR3 bases are TGTGCCAGCAGCCGGGACAGGGGTAGTCAAAACACCTTGTAC. As protein: CASSRDRGSQNTLY. The entire CDR3 sequence reads CASSRDRGSQNTLYF. The full variable domain, its missing parts supplied by reference TRBV26 and TRBJ2-4, is NSKVIQTPRYLVKGQGQKAKMRCIPEKGHPVVFWYQQNKNNEFKFLINFQNQEVLQQIDMTEKRFSAECPSNSPCSLEIQSSEAGDSALYLCASSRDRGSQNTLYFGAGTRLSVL.

For this clone: Any gene name here is a mouse gene name. With the read ending 1 residue before the CDR3 end, the germline J gene is used to fill in that end. V usage is TRBV3 and J usage is TRBJ2-7; 8 bases line up with TRBD2. V trimming: 5 bases; J trimming: 4 bases; junction bases outside the gene matches: 7. CDR1 is SNHLY and CDR2 is FYNGKV in the germline V gene (reference sequence). The CDR3 spans 14 residues. CDR3 protein: CASSPRTGRYEQYF. Incomplete CDR3 DNA: TGTGCCAGCAGCCCTCGGACTGGGAGGTATGAACAGTAC.

About this clone: Genes here carry mouse names. Incomplete CDR3 DNA: TGTGCCAGCAGCCAAGAATGGAACACAGAAGTCTTC. This translates into CASSQEWNTEVF. The entire CDR3 sequence reads CASSQEWNTEVFF. This chain uses TRBV5 with TRBJ1-1, with D unresolved. Coverage ceases 1 residue before the CDR3 finishes, and the germline J gene fills in the end. V lost 0 bases and J lost 1, with 3 bases in between. This CDR3 has 13 amino acids. The germline CDR1 and CDR2 sequences are LGHNA and YNLKQL (reference sequence).

Worth noting for this clone: Gene names and germline match the mouse. The read ends 1 residue shy of where the CDR3 ends; the end is completed using the germline J gene. J is TRBJ1-1 and V is TRBV31; no clear D. CDR1 is GKSSPN and CDR2 is SITVG in the germline V gene. CDR3 length equals 13 residues. Trimming removed 0 bases at V and 0 bases at J, with 5 bases between. CDR3: CAWSLGTNTEVFF. CDR3 DNA, as far as it was read: TGTGCCTGGAGTCTAGGGACAAACACAGAAGTCTTC. The variable domain in full, with the rest retrieved from reference TRBV31 and TRBJ1-1, is AQTIHQWPVAEIKAVGSPLSLGCTIKGKSSPNLYWYWQATGGTLQQLFYSITVGQVESVVQLNLSASRPKDDQFILSTEKLLLSHSGFYLCAWSLGTNTEVFFGKGTRLTVV.

For this clone: Gene and germline names: mouse. The sequence runs out 1 residue before the end of the CDR3; the remainder is reconstructed from the germline J gene. The chain employs TRBV15 and TRBJ2-4, with D uncertain. Germline V CDR1 and CDR2: SGHND, FRSKSL. The V gene lost 3 bases and the J gene lost 4 bases, with 8 bases spanning the gap. The CDR3 is 13 amino acids. CDR3: CASSLAGKNTLYF. CDR3 DNA (partial): TGTGCCAGCAGTTTGGCAGGAAAAAACACCTTGTAC.

Concerning this clone: Genes and germline come from the mouse. Coverage ceases 1 residue before the CDR3 finishes, and the germline J gene fills in the end. This chain links TRBV26 with TRBJ1-1; possibly TRBD1 for D (5 bases). The CDR3 totals 14 residues. CDR1 KGHPV and CDR2 FQNQEV come from the germline V gene (reference sequence). V dropped 3 bases and J dropped 4 bases, with 12 bases sitting between them. The part of the CDR3 DNA that was read is TGTGCCAGCAGTCTTCGGTGGGGCGCCACAGAAGTCTTC. Its translation is CASSLRWGATEVF. The complete CDR3 reads CASSLRWGATEVFF.

Note on this clone: Genes and germline are mouse. CDR3 region: CASSYPQGANTEVFF. CDR3 bases read: TGTGCAAGCAGCTACCCCCAGGGTGCAAACACAGAAGTCTTC. The chain recombines TRBV16 with TRBJ1-1; tentatively, D is TRBD1 (5 bases). The CDR3 is cut off 1 residue early in the read; its end comes from the germline J gene. Between the trimmed V and J ends, which lost 4 bases and 0 bases, there was a span of 12 bases. Germline-derived CDR1 and CDR2 are SGHSA and FRNQAP. The CDR3 totals 15 residues.

By its share, this clone is medium-sized. The genes and germline here are from mouse. The sequenced fragment ends 1 residue before the CDR3 boundary, so the rest is inferred from the germline J gene. This chain joins TRBV26 and TRBJ1-5, with no clear D. Trimming took 2 bases from V and 4 from J, leaving 6 bases between them. Germline values: CDR1 KGHPV, CDR2 FQNQEV (reference sequence). This CDR3 is built from 13 residues. The CDR3 reads CASSLEQNQAPLF. Partial CDR3 DNA: TGTGCCAGCAGTCTGGAACAAAACCAGGCTCCGCTT.

For this clone: Gene names refer to mouse genes. The read falls 1 residue short of the CDR3 end, and the missing part is taken from the germline J gene. This chain uses TRBV26 with TRBJ1-4; a weak D match, TRBD1 (6 bases). The CDR3 covers 13 residues. Germline-derived CDR1 and CDR2 are KGHPV and FQNQEV (reference sequence). Trimming took off 2 bases at V and 5 bases at J, with 6 bases between the two ends. The covered CDR3 bases are TGTGCCAGCAGTCTGGACAGGAACGAAAGATTATTT. Translated, it gives CASSLDRNERLF. Given in full, the CDR3 is CASSLDRNERLFF.

Judged by abundance, this clone is medium-sized. Mouse gene names apply. The CDR3 end lies 1 residue beyond the end of the read and is filled in from the germline J gene. The rearrangement joins TRBV26 to TRBJ1-3, with 7 bases fitting TRBD1. The CDR3 is made up of 15 amino acids. The J segment lost 0 bases and the V segment lost 6 bases, leaving 5 bases of the junction unmatched. Germline lookup yields CDR1 KGHPV and CDR2 FQNQEV (reference sequence). Partial CDR3 DNA: TGTGCCAGCAGGTGGGACAGATCTTCTGGAAATACGCTCTAT. The encoded protein is CASRWDRSSGNTLY. The whole CDR3 protein is CASRWDRSSGNTLYF.

As for this clone: The listed genes are named as in mouse. CDR3 DNA (partial): TGTGCCAGCAGCGTACTCCCGGGACTGGGGGAAAACACCTTGTAC. It encodes CASSVLPGLGENTLY. The whole CDR3 sequence reads CASSVLPGLGENTLYF. The chain uses TRBV3 and TRBJ2-4; 11 bases map to TRBD2. The read ends 1 residue before the CDR3 terminus; that terminus is restored from the germline J gene. V shed 5 bases, J shed 4 bases, and the junction held 8 bases outside the gene matches. The CDR3 is 16 amino acids. Germline CDR1 is SNHLY and CDR2 is FYNGKV (reference sequence).

For this clone: Gene labels here are mouse ones. Coverage ceases 1 residue before the CDR3 finishes, and the germline J gene fills in the end. The chain is built from TRBV26 and TRBJ2-5; 8 bases align to TRBD2. V lost 3 bases, J lost 2 bases, and 4 bases stayed unmatched. The CDR3 is made up of 15 amino acids. Per germline, CDR1 KGHPV and CDR2 FQNQEV (reference sequence). Partial CDR3 DNA: TGTGCCAGCAGTCTTCGGGGGGGCGCCCAAGACACCCAGTAC. Encoded protein: CASSLRGGAQDTQY. The entire CDR3 protein reads CASSLRGGAQDTQYF.

By proportion, this clone is medium-sized. The listed genes are named as in mouse. The observed sequence ends 1 residue before the CDR3 terminus, with the missing tail filled in from the germline J gene. This rearrangement joins TRBV23 to TRBJ2-1. The CDR3 length is 14 residues. The germline CDR1 and CDR2 sequences are KGHTA and FQNQQP. The CDR3 is CSSSHRINYAEQFF. Incomplete CDR3 DNA: TGCTCCAGCAGTCATCGGATCAACTATGCTGAGCAGTTC.

On this clone itself: Mouse names are used for the genes. The missing CDR3 end, 1 residue past where the read stops, is filled in from the germline J gene. The V and J genes are TRBV20 and TRBJ2-7; possible D gene TRBD2, 6 bases. The CDR3 is 13 amino acids. CDR1 and CDR2 (germline): GFQATS, STVNSAI. V was cut by 0 bases and J by 3 bases, with 9 bases left in between. CDR3 amino acids: CGAREGGGYEQYF. The CDR3 bases that were read are TGTGGTGCTAGGGAGGGTGGGGGCTATGAACAGTAC.

Points on this clone: Gene labels here are mouse ones. The read finishes 1 residue shy of the CDR3 end, and the germline J gene is used to complete it. The rearrangement joins TRBV26 to TRBJ2-4, with a possible D match to TRBD1 (5 bases). The germline V gene has CDR1 KGHPV and CDR2 FQNQEV (reference sequence). This CDR3 has 13 residues. V was pared by 3 bases and J by 6 bases, with 10 bases between. CDR3 protein: CASSLTGGNTLYF. CDR3 bases read: TGTGCCAGCAGTCTCACAGGAGGGAACACCTTGTAC.

In this sample, this clone turned up a few times. Each gene name is a mouse one. The read falls 1 residue short of the CDR3 end, and the missing part is taken from the germline J gene. The rearrangement joins TRBV26 to TRBJ2-5, with 7 bases fitting TRBD1. After removal of 3 bases from V and 3 bases from J, the junction contained 0 bases not matched to a gene. The CDR3 sequence is 13 residues long. Looked up from germline, CDR1 is KGHPV and CDR2 is FQNQEV (reference sequence). The covered CDR3 bases are TGTGCCAGCAGTCTACAGGGGCAAGACACCCAGTAC. Translation: CASSLQGQDTQY. The complete CDR3 reads CASSLQGQDTQYF. The whole variable domain, filled in from reference TRBV26 and TRBJ2-5, reads NSKVIQTPRYLVKGQGQKAKMRCIPEKGHPVVFWYQQNKNNEFKFLINFQNQEVLQQIDMTEKRFSAECPSNSPCSLEIQSSEAGDSALYLCASSLQGQDTQYFGPGTRLLVL.

Concerning this clone itself: Gene labels here are mouse ones. With the read ending 1 residue before the CDR3 end, the germline J gene is used to fill in that end. The chain couples TRBV15 to TRBJ1-3; D not resolved. V was clipped by 6 bases and J by 0 bases, with 6 bases between them. The CDR3 runs 13 residues. Germline V CDR1 and CDR2: SGHND, FRSKSL. The CDR3 loop is CASRGNSGNTLYF. The part of the CDR3 DNA that was read is TGTGCCAGCAGGGGAAATTCTGGAAATACGCTCTAT.

In its sample, this clone ranks as medium-sized (0.01 to 0.1%). The listed genes are named as in mouse. The read ends 1 residue before the CDR3 terminus; that terminus is restored from the germline J gene. J is TRBJ1-1 and V is TRBV26; TRBD1 is a possible D gene (6 bases). The CDR3 spans 11 residues. CDR1 and CDR2 from the germline V gene are KGHPV and FQNQEV (reference sequence). With 5 bases removed from V and 5 bases from J, the gap between germline ends came to 6 bases. The CDR3 loop is CASSTGTEVFF. The CDR3 bases that were read are TGTGCCAGCAGTACAGGGACAGAAGTCTTC.

By share of the sample, this clone is medium-sized (0.01 to 0.1%). Gene names denote mouse genes. The CDR3 spells CASSLDRGPNERLFF. The part of the CDR3 DNA that was read is TGTGCCAGCAGTCTGGACCGGGGGCCCAACGAAAGATTATTT. The chain employs TRBV26 and TRBJ1-4; weak D call: TRBD1 (6 bases). The observed sequence ends 1 residue before the CDR3 terminus, with the missing tail filled in from the germline J gene. CDR1 and CDR2 from the germline V gene are KGHPV and FQNQEV (reference sequence). This CDR3 is 15 amino acids long. V was shortened by 2 bases and J by 3 bases, with 10 bases between the two germline ends.

This clone was picked up a small number of times. Gene labels here are mouse ones. The CDR3 goes on 1 residue after the read ends, and that part is filled in from the germline J gene. This rearrangement joins TRBV15 to TRBJ2-1; 8 bases fit TRBD1. CDR3 length: 14 residues. CDR1 is SGHND and CDR2 is FRSKSL in the germline V gene. Losses at the gene ends were 8 bases for V and 4 bases for J; bases not matched to a gene: 7. The covered CDR3 bases are TGTGCCAGCCCACCGGGACAGGATTATGCTGAGCAGTTC. Translating it yields CASPPGQDYAEQF. The whole CDR3 reads CASPPGQDYAEQFF. Full variable domain (rest looked up from reference TRBV15 and TRBJ2-1): DAGVTQTPRHEVAEKGQTIILKCEPVSGHNDLFWYRQTKIQGLELLSYFRSKSLMEDGGAFKDRFKAEMLNSSFSTLKIQPTEPKDSAVYLCASPPGQDYAEQFFGPGTRLTVL.

Within the sample, this clone is large. The genes are named according to mouse. The read falls 1 residue short of the CDR3 end, and the missing part is taken from the germline J gene. The rearrangement uses TRBV13-3 and TRBJ2-1, with TRBD2 matching 10 bases. The V segment lost 7 bases and the J segment 1 base; nucleotides outside the gene matches: 2. Germline CDR1 NNHDY, CDR2 SYVADS. This CDR3 region has 14 residues. The CDR3: CASGLGANYAEQFF. The CDR3 bases that were read are TGTGCCAGCGGACTGGGGGCAAACTATGCTGAGCAGTTC.

In its sample, this clone was seen a few times. Any gene name here is a mouse gene name. The read stops 1 residue short of the end of the CDR3; the missing end is completed from the germline J gene. The gene calls are TRBV26 and TRBJ1-3; perhaps TRBD1 as D (5 bases). V shed 2 bases and J shed 0 bases, with 8 bases lying between them. This CDR3 spans 15 amino acids. Germline-derived CDR1 and CDR2 are KGHPV and FQNQEV (reference sequence). CDR3 DNA (partial): TGTGCCAGCAGTCTGGGGCAGGGTTCTGGAAATACGCTCTAT. Its protein product is CASSLGQGSGNTLY. The entire CDR3 protein is CASSLGQGSGNTLYF.

As regards this clone: Gene names refer to mouse genes. The read ends 1 residue before the CDR3 terminus; that terminus is restored from the germline J gene. The rearrangement links TRBV26 to TRBJ2-7; 9 nucleotides line up with TRBD1. Germline CDR1 reads KGHPV; CDR2 reads FQNQEV (reference sequence). Trimming at V came to 4 bases and at J to 1 base, leaving 2 bases not matched to a gene. The CDR3 runs 14 residues. The part of the CDR3 DNA that was read is TGTGCCAGCAGTCACGGACAGGGGTCCTATGAACAGTAC. It codes for CASSHGQGSYEQY. The full CDR3 protein reads CASSHGQGSYEQYF. The variable domain in full, with the rest retrieved from reference TRBV26 and TRBJ2-7, is NSKVIQTPRYLVKGQGQKAKMRCIPEKGHPVVFWYQQNKNNEFKFLINFQNQEVLQQIDMTEKRFSAECPSNSPCSLEIQSSEAGDSALYLCASSHGQGSYEQYFGPGTRLTVL.

This clone qualifies as medium-sized. Mouse names are used for the genes. The CDR3 is cut off 1 residue early in the read; its end comes from the germline J gene. The chain uses TRBV26 and TRBJ1-3; unclear D gene. The CDR3 contains 14 residues. The V end lost 1 base, the J end lost 0 bases, and 4 bases lay between the germline ends. Germline CDR1 and CDR2: KGHPV and FQNQEV (reference sequence). CDR3 in amino acids: CASSLYNSGNTLYF. Incomplete CDR3 DNA: TGTGCCAGCAGTCTGTATAATTCTGGAAATACGCTCTAT.

This clone showed up just a few times. Mouse gene names apply. The read comes to an end 1 residue before the CDR3 does, leaving the germline J gene to fill in the end. The chain carries TRBV26 and TRBJ2-4; no definite D call. CDR1 KGHPV and CDR2 FQNQEV come from the germline V gene (reference sequence). V lost 3 bases to trimming and J lost 1 base, with 5 bases between them. The CDR3 is 13 amino acids. CDR3 residues: CASSLSGQNTLYF. The covered CDR3 bases are TGTGCCAGCAGTCTTTCTGGTCAAAACACCTTGTAC.

This clone was counted a few times. Gene names and germline refer to mouse. The CDR3 is cut off 1 residue early in the read; its end comes from the germline J gene. V usage is TRBV3 and J usage is TRBJ2-2; D possibly corresponds to TRBD1 (6 bases). Germline CDR1 SNHLY, CDR2 FYNGKV (reference sequence). The CDR3 sequence is 14 residues long. V was shortened by 5 bases and J by 2 bases, with 9 bases between the two germline ends. The DNA read from the CDR3 is TGTGCCAGCAGCCCCGGACAGAACACCGGGCAGCTCTAC. As protein: CASSPGQNTGQLY. The whole CDR3 reads CASSPGQNTGQLYF.

Details on this clone: The genes are named according to mouse. Sequencing ends 1 residue short of the CDR3 end; the germline J gene provides the rest. This chain uses TRBV23 with TRBJ1-1; the DNA was not compared with TRBD1, the D call given in the table. The CDR3 is 14 amino acids. Germline V gives CDR1 KGHTA, CDR2 FQNQQP. The DNA read from the CDR3 is TGCTCCAGCAGTCAAGAGGGACATAACACAGAAGTCTTC. Encoded protein: CSSSQEGHNTEVF. The full CDR3 reads CSSSQEGHNTEVFF.

The table lists this clone with a few counts. Gene names follow the mouse nomenclature. The read finishes 1 residue shy of the CDR3 end, and the germline J gene is used to complete it. The chain is built from TRBV2 and TRBJ2-2, with 8 bases lining up with TRBD2. In germline, CDR1 is LGHNA, CDR2 YSYQKL. This CDR3 has 15 amino acids. Trimming took 1 base from V and 4 from J; bases not matched to a gene: 2. CDR3 residues: CASSQGGGRTGQLYF. CDR3 bases read: TGTGCCAGCAGCCAAGGGGGGGGGCGCACCGGGCAGCTCTAC.

In the case of this clone: Gene names are mouse gene names. The CDR3 end lies 1 residue beyond the end of the read and is filled in from the germline J gene. The chain employs TRBV26 and TRBJ2-3; unclear D gene. Germline CDR1 is KGHPV and CDR2 is FQNQEV (reference sequence). The V end was cut by 2 bases, the J end by 0 bases, with 6 bases between. The CDR3 is 14 amino acids. Incomplete CDR3 DNA: TGTGCCAGCAGTCTGACAGCTAGTGCAGAAACGCTGTAT. Its translation is CASSLTASAETLY. The whole CDR3 reads CASSLTASAETLYF.